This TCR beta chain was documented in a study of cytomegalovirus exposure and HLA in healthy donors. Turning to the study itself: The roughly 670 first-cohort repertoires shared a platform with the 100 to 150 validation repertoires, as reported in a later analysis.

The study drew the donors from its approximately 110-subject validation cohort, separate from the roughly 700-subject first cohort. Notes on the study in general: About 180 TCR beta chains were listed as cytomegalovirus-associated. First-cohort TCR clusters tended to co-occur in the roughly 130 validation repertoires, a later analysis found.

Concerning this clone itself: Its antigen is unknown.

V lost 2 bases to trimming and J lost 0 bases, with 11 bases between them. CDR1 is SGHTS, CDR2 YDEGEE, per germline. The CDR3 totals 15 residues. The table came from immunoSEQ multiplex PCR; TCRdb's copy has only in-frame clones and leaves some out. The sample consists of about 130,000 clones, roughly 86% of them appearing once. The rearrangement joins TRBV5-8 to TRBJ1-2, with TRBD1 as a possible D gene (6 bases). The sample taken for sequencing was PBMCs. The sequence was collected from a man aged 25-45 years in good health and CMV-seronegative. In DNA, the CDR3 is TGTGCCAGCAGCTTAGGACAGCGCTCTAACTATGGCTACACCTTC. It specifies CASSLGQRSNYGYTF.